This note documents a single T cell receptor beta chain sequence. The sample is drawn from a study of T cells in Graves' hyperthyroidism and ophthalmopathy. Amplification yielded TCR beta CDR3 regions, with RNA transcripts as the source. Using the HTBI primer set, a first-round RT-PCR was run on the TCR CDR3. In TCRdb, the multiplex PCR reads were re-called with MiXCR into one record per CDR3 protein. Among 250,000 to 300,000 distinct CDR3 sequences, roughly 15% were seen once, and the ten largest hold 13%. Orbital computed tomography, thyroid ultrasound, serum thyroxine and TRAb, and clinical symptoms together informed the diagnoses. Sequencing was carried out using blood. This sequence originates from a woman aged 40 to 50 with Graves' hyperthyroidism that later progressed to Graves' ophthalmopathy.

CDR3 region: CASSQMGGKGLAGGFYNEQFF. CDR3 sequence (DNA): TGCGCCAGCAGCCAGATGGGGGGGAAGGGACTAGCGGGAGGTTTCTACAATGAGCAGTTCTTC. The V and J genes are TRBV4-1 and TRBJ2-1; 15 bases line up with TRBD2. CDR1 MGHRA and CDR2 YSYEKL come from the germline V gene. The CDR3 loop spans 21 amino acids. V shed 3 bases and J 3 bases; nucleotides not matched to a gene: 15.